The following is a T cell receptor beta chain sequence with its context. What it recognizes is unknown. This sample stems from a study of vaccination and CD4 T cells after COVID-19. About the research overall: Samples taken post-COVID came a median 101 days after diagnosis, ranging from 35 to 161. Regarding the study as a whole: For convalescent patients, a median around 89% of reactive clones surfaced exclusively after vaccination.

J was trimmed by 0 bases and V by 5 bases; bases with no gene match: 5. The CDR3 length is 16 residues. Scientists ran DNA taken from cultured CD4+ T cells through the Oncomine TCR Beta short-read assay for sequencing. TCRdb reprocessed the PCR reads via MiXCR and lists one record per CDR3 protein. The sample carries roughly 7,000 distinct CDR3 sequences, 40% to 55% recorded once. Sample treatment: approximately 9-day PBMC culture with coronavirus spike peptide pools or control peptides (ViraFEST assay). Harvesting of the unexposed donor's CD4+ T cells predated the COVID-19 pandemic (2011-2018). The sample taken for sequencing was CD4+ T cells from blood, cultured in vitro. The clonotype was recovered from a human donor in good health. V gene TRBV12-3 or TRBV12-4 combines with J gene TRBJ2-3; 10 bases map to TRBD2. As DNA, the CDR3 is TGTGCCAGCAGTCCCACTAGCGGGGCTAGCACAGATACGCAGTATTTT. It yields the protein CASSPTSGASTDTQYF.